The 25 T cell receptor beta chains listed next were all sequenced from one sample in a study of siplizumab effects on memory and regulatory T cells. Data came from immunoSEQ multiplex PCR; TCRdb stores just in-frame clones and leaves some out. This sample yields around 120,000 clones, of which around 94% are seen a single time; around 1.7% belongs to the top ten. The sequenced sample consisted of non-Treg CD4+ T cells sorted from blood. All receptors come from a human donor in good health.

The rearrangement joins TRBV27 to TRBJ2-2, with 8 nucleotides matching TRBD2. V trimming: 4 bases; J trimming: 4 bases; junction bases outside the gene matches: 2. The CDR3 loop spans 14 amino acids. Germline loops: CDR1 MNHEY, CDR2 SMNVEV (reference sequence). CDR3 protein: CASSYLAGTGELFF. CDR3 sequence (DNA): TGTGCCAGCAGTTATCTAGCGGGCACCGGGGAGCTGTTTTTT.

The chain carries TRBV27 and TRBJ1-5; D remains ambiguous. CDR1 is MNHEY, CDR2 SMNVEV, per germline (reference sequence). Deletions cut 3 bases from V and 7 bases from J, with 7 bases between. The CDR3 runs 12 residues. CDR3 nucleotides: TGTGCCAGCAGTTTTTTACGGCAGCCCCAGCATTTT. This gives the protein CASSFLRQPQHF.

The chain uses TRBV5-6 and TRBJ1-5; D might be TRBD1 (5 bases). The germline CDR1 and CDR2 sequences are SGHDT and YYEEEE. The CDR3 sequence is 14 residues long. V was pared by 4 bases and J by 0 bases, with 8 bases between. In nucleotides, the CDR3 is TGTGCCAGCAGCCCGGGGGGTAGCAATCAGCCCCAGCATTTT. Protein: CASSPGGSNQPQHF.

The chain is built from TRBV6-5 and TRBJ1-2, with 11 bases matching TRBD1. This CDR3 is built from 15 residues. Germline values: CDR1 MNHEY, CDR2 SVGAGI. V gave up 7 bases and J gave up 8 bases; unmatched junction bases: 12. In DNA, the CDR3 is TGTGCCAGCACCAGGACCGGACAGGGGGCGTCCGGCTACACCTTC. It codes for CASTRTGQGASGYTF.

Only a few counts were recorded for this clone. This chain joins TRBV2 and TRBJ2-2; D unclear. V lost 4 bases and J lost 0, with 9 bases in between. The germline gives CDR1 SNHLY, CDR2 FYNNEI. The CDR3 consists of 15 residues. The CDR3 spells CASSAAYANTGELFF. For the CDR3, the DNA is TGTGCCAGCAGTGCGGCCTACGCGAACACCGGGGAGCTGTTTTTT. The whole variable domain, remainder taken from reference TRBV2 and TRBJ2-2, is EPEVTQTPSHQVTQMGQEVILRCVPISNHLYFYWYRQILGQKVEFLVSFYNNEISEKSEIFDDQFSVERPDGSNFTLKIRSTKLEDSAMYFCASSAAYANTGELFFGEGSRLTVL.

The V gene is TRBV5-1, the J gene TRBJ2-1; unclear D gene. The ends were cut back, 0 bases at V and 4 bases at J, with 11 bases in the middle. The CDR3 spans 15 residues. The V gene's germline CDR1 is SGHRS and CDR2 YFSETQ. CDR3 loop: CASSLAVSEYNEQFF. The CDR3 DNA sequence: TGCGCCAGCAGCTTGGCCGTCTCAGAATACAATGAGCAGTTCTTC.

The chain joins TRBV7-9 to TRBJ1-4; D possibly corresponds to TRBD1 (5 bases). CDR1 SEHNR and CDR2 FQNEAQ come from the germline V gene (reference sequence). With 5 bases removed from V and 7 bases from J, the gap between germline ends came to 20 bases. This CDR3 has 16 residues. In DNA, the CDR3 is TGTGCCAGCAGCGACGTTGGGACGGCCGTAGGTGAAAAACTGTTTTTT. It codes for CASSDVGTAVGEKLFF.

This clone has a single count. The V call is TRBV2, the J call TRBJ2-7, with TRBD2 matching over 11 bases. In germline, CDR1 is SNHLY, CDR2 FYNNEI. This CDR3 is 15 amino acids long. Trimming took 2 bases from V and 6 from J; bases not matched to a gene: 6. CDR3 residues: CASSELGLAEGEQYF. CDR3 DNA sequence: TGTGCCAGCAGTGAACTGGGACTAGCGGAGGGCGAGCAGTACTTC.

Here the CDR3 DNA reads TGTGCCAGCTCACCCAAGGACAGGGTACGCACCGGGGAGCTGTTTTTT. Residues: CASSPKDRVRTGELFF. The chain is built from TRBV18 and TRBJ2-2, with 8 bases identical to TRBD1. There are 16 residues in the CDR3. The germline gives CDR1 KGHSH, CDR2 LQKENI. V shed 3 bases and J 4 bases; nucleotides not matched to a gene: 7.

J is TRBJ2-5 and V is TRBV11-2; tentatively, D is TRBD2 (6 bases). The germline V gene encodes CDR1 SGHAT and CDR2 FQNNGV. This CDR3 has 12 amino acids. Between the trimmed V and J ends, which lost 7 bases and 9 bases, there was a span of 15 bases. The CDR3 DNA reads TGTGCCAGCAACCCGACTAGTGGGGCCCAGTACTTC. This translates into CASNPTSGAQYF.

The rearrangement joins TRBV21-1 to TRBJ2-4; the D call TRBD1 from the table was never checked on the DNA. TRBV21-1 represents a pseudogene. The CDR3 loop spans 11 amino acids. Here the CDR3 reads CASSPGDIQYF. For the CDR3, the DNA is TGTGCCAGCAGTCCAGGGGACATTCAGTACTTC.

The chain combines TRBV19 with TRBJ2-5, with 8 bases fitting TRBD2. There are 17 residues in the CDR3. The V gene end was trimmed by 6 bases and the J gene end by 5 bases; junction bases not matched to a gene: 17. CDR1 LNHDA and CDR2 SQIVND come from the germline V gene (reference sequence). CDR3 residues: CASRPRDSGDWWETQYF. DNA of the CDR3: TGTGCCAGTAGACCCCGTGATAGCGGGGACTGGTGGGAGACCCAGTACTTC.

The V and J genes are TRBV6-5 and TRBJ1-6; 9 bases are shared with TRBD1. The CDR3 sequence is 15 residues long. Germline V gene data show CDR1 as MNHEY and CDR2 as SVGAGI. Trimming cost V 0 bases and J 9 bases; bases outside gene matches: 3. The CDR3 bases are TGTGCCAGCAGTTACTCTGGGACAGGGACTTCACCCCTCCACTTT. Amino acid sequence: CASSYSGTGTSPLHF.

V gene TRBV30 combines with J gene TRBJ2-5; no firm D call. Germline V gene lookup returns CDR1 GTSNPN and CDR2 SVGIG (reference sequence). The V end was cut by 3 bases, the J end by 5 bases, with 13 bases between. The CDR3 extends over 13 amino acids. CDR3 nucleotides: TGTGCCTGGAGGGGCGGCCGGGCGGAGACCCAGTACTTC. Residues: CAWRGGRAETQYF.

The count of this clone is one. The CDR3 coding sequence is TGTGCCAGCAGTTACTCCGGGGCAGAGTACTTC. It translates to CASSYSGAEYF. This rearrangement joins TRBV6-5 to TRBJ2-7, with D perhaps TRBD1 or TRBD2 (5 bases each). V was shortened by 0 bases and J by 11 bases, with 8 bases between the two germline ends. Germline-derived CDR1 and CDR2 are MNHEY and SVGAGI. The CDR3 runs to 11 residues.

The chain links TRBV2 to TRBJ1-2; D possibly corresponds to TRBD1 (6 bases). The length of the CDR3 is 13 residues. The germline V and J ends were trimmed by 2 bases and 7 bases, with 11 bases remaining between them. Germline V gene lookup returns CDR1 SNHLY and CDR2 FYNNEI. The CDR3 sequence is CASSERGRSGYTF. In DNA, the CDR3 is TGTGCCAGCAGTGAACGGGGGCGATCTGGCTACACCTTC. Full variable domain (missing parts from reference TRBV2 and TRBJ1-2): EPEVTQTPSHQVTQMGQEVILRCVPISNHLYFYWYRQILGQKVEFLVSFYNNEISEKSEIFDDQFSVERPDGSNFTLKIRSTKLEDSAMYFCASSERGRSGYTFGSGTRLTVV.

The chain couples TRBV11-1 to TRBJ2-3, with 8 nucleotides matching TRBD2. This CDR3 contains 17 residues. With 4 bases clipped from V and 2 bases from J, the junction kept 11 bases outside the gene matches. Looked up from germline, CDR1 is SGHAT and CDR2 is FQDESV (reference sequence). CDR3 region: CASSSTPGLALTDTQYF. The DNA of the CDR3 is TGTGCCAGCAGCTCCACCCCCGGACTAGCCCTCACAGATACGCAGTATTTT.

This chain connects TRBV25-1 to TRBJ2-1, with TRBD1 matching over 12 bases. Germline values: CDR1 MGHDK, CDR2 SYGVNS. J gave up 8 bases and V 4 bases, and 9 bases lay outside the gene matches. This CDR3 is 16 amino acids long. DNA of the CDR3: TGTGCCAGCAGTGTGTCCGGGACAGGGGGCAGGGATGAGCAGTTCTTC. Translating gives CASSVSGTGGRDEQFF. The variable domain in full, with the rest retrieved from reference TRBV25-1 and TRBJ2-1, is EADIYQTPRYLVIGTGKKITLECSQTMGHDKMYWYQQDPGMELHLIHYSYGVNSTEKGDLSSESTVSRIRTEHFPLTLESARPSHTSQYLCASSVSGTGGRDEQFFGPGTRLTVL.

CDR3 nucleotide sequence: TGTGCCAGCTCACAGGGGCAGCCGAGGGAGCAGTACTTC. This encodes CASSQGQPREQYF. The chain is built from TRBV18 and TRBJ2-7; TRBD1 might be the D (5 bases). Germline CDR1 KGHSH, CDR2 LQKENI. The V end was cut by 4 bases, the J end by 7 bases, with 14 bases between. This CDR3 is 13 amino acids long.

J is TRBJ2-2 and V is TRBV2; 9 bases fit TRBD1. CDR1 and CDR2 from the germline V gene are SNHLY and FYNNEI. This CDR3 region has 15 residues. V shed 5 bases, J shed 3 bases, and the junction held 4 bases outside the gene matches. This chain's CDR3 is CASSRDRADTGELFF. DNA for the CDR3: TGTGCCAGCAGTCGGGACAGGGCCGACACCGGGGAGCTGTTTTTT.

This rearrangement joins TRBV2 to TRBJ2-1; TRBD1 or TRBD2 may be the D gene (5 bases each). Trimming took off 3 bases at V and 7 bases at J, with 16 bases between the two ends. The germline gives CDR1 SNHLY, CDR2 FYNNEI. The CDR3 loop spans 15 amino acids. CDR3 DNA: TGTGCCAGCAGTGATAGAAGGGACGGTTGGAATGAGCAGTTCTTC. This translates into CASSDRRDGWNEQFF.

The chain combines TRBV5-1 with TRBJ1-1, with 11 bases that match TRBD1. CDR1 and CDR2 (germline): SGHRS, YFSETQ. Losses at the gene ends were 4 bases for V and 5 bases for J; bases not matched to a gene: 7. The CDR3 consists of 15 residues. The CDR3 DNA sequence: TGCGCCAGCAGCACCTTGGACAGGGGGCATACTGAAGCTTTCTTT. It translates to CASSTLDRGHTEAFF.

The rearrangement uses TRBV5-1 and TRBJ2-1; 7 bases are a match to TRBD2. CDR1 SGHRS and CDR2 YFSETQ come from the germline V gene. Trimming took 0 bases from V and 4 from J; bases not matched to a gene: 1. The CDR3 is made up of 14 amino acids. This chain's CDR3 is CASSLVREYNEQFF. Here the CDR3 DNA reads TGCGCCAGCAGCTTGGTGCGGGAGTACAATGAGCAGTTCTTC.

This clone was seen a single time. J is TRBJ1-2 and V is TRBV5-1; 8 positions match TRBD1. The CDR3 totals 16 residues. The ends lost 1 base at V and 2 bases at J; junction bases unmatched: 7. Germline V gene data show CDR1 as SGHRS and CDR2 as YFSETQ. The CDR3 region is CASSLTKDRVNYGYTF. The CDR3 DNA sequence: TGCGCCAGCAGCTTGACCAAGGACAGGGTAAACTATGGCTACACCTTC.

Concerning this clone itself: At one of its ends the junction is not consistent with the germline gene, which may arise from a read error. The chain carries TRBV7-7 and TRBJ2-2; D possibly corresponds to TRBD2 (6 bases). CDR3 length: 15 amino acids. Germline values: CDR1 SSHAT, CDR2 FNYEAQ (reference sequence). CDR3 sequence (DNA): TGTGCTAGCAGCCTAGCCGGGAGTCAGGCCGGGGAGCTGTTTTTT. Protein product: CASSLAGSQAGELFF. Drawing the rest from reference TRBV7-7 and TRBJ2-2, the complete variable domain is GAGVSQSPRYKVTKRGQDVTLRCDPISSHATLYWYQQALGQGPEFLTYFNYEAQPDKSGLPSDRFSAERPEGSISTLTIQRTEQRDSAMYRCASSLAGSQAGELFFGEGSRLTVL.